The next 13 T cell receptor beta chains were all read from a single sample in a study of shared clonotypes between healthy human individuals. The protocol was immunoSEQ multiplex PCR, while the TCRdb copy is restricted to in-frame clones and leaves out a portion. The table records roughly 700,000 clones, approximately 74% of them present only once. Source material: memory CD4+ T cells sorted from blood. Subset specified: CD45RA-negative fraction. The receptors come from a woman aged 25 to 39 in good health.

The gene calls are TRBV2 and TRBJ2-7, with 10 bases that match TRBD1. The CDR3 extends over 14 amino acids. Germline trimming cut 6 bases from V and 2 bases from J; bases unmatched to any gene: 4. Germline CDR1 is SNHLY and CDR2 is FYNNEI. DNA for the CDR3: TGTGCCAGCAGCTTCGGGACAGGGGCCTACGAGCAGTACTTC. Translating gives CASSFGTGAYEQYF.

This chain links TRBV6-6 with TRBJ2-3; possible D gene TRBD2, 6 bases. Germline V gene data show CDR1 as MNHNY and CDR2 as SVGAGI (reference sequence). CDR3 length: 14 residues. V was trimmed by 7 bases and J by 3 bases, leaving 14 bases between them. The CDR3 sequence: CASKRPGETDTQYF. The DNA of the CDR3 is TGTGCCAGCAAACGACCGGGGGAGACAGATACGCAGTATTTT.

The chain links TRBV5-1 to TRBJ2-7; 11 bases fit TRBD2. The V and J ends lost 1 base and 2 bases, in that order; junction bases with no gene match: 14. The CDR3 is 19 amino acids. The V gene's germline CDR1 is SGHRS and CDR2 YFSETQ. CDR3 nucleotides: TGCGCCAGCAGCTTGTTGACAGGAGAAAAGACTAGCGGGACCTACGAGCAGTACTTC. The encoded protein is CASSLLTGEKTSGTYEQYF.

V is TRBV18 and J is TRBJ1-2; 8 nucleotides match TRBD1. Germline values: CDR1 KGHSH, CDR2 LQKENI. This CDR3 is built from 14 residues. The J segment lost 5 bases and the V segment lost 1 base, leaving 3 bases of the junction unmatched. DNA for the CDR3: TGTGCCAGCTCACCACTCGACAGGGGTTATGGCTACACCTTC. This gives the protein CASSPLDRGYGYTF. Drawing the rest from reference TRBV18 and TRBJ1-2, the complete variable domain is NAGVMQNPRHLVRRRGQEARLRCSPMKGHSHVYWYRQLPEEGLKFMVYLQKENIIDESGMPKERFSAEFPKEGPSILRIQQVVRGDSAAYFCASSPLDRGYGYTFGSGTRLTVV.

The V gene is TRBV10-3, the J gene TRBJ2-7, with 8 bases that match TRBD2. The CDR3 runs 13 residues. Trimming cost V 7 bases and J 6 bases; bases outside gene matches: 8. CDR1 and CDR2 from the germline V gene are ENHRY and SYGVKD. The CDR3 reads CAITPGTRVEQYF. CDR3 DNA: TGTGCCATCACCCCCGGGACTAGGGTCGAGCAGTACTTC.

The V gene is TRBV25-1, the J gene TRBJ2-6; D gene unclear. Trimming removed 7 bases at V and 1 base at J, with 5 bases between. The CDR3 runs 13 residues. CDR1 is MGHDK and CDR2 is SYGVNS in the germline V gene. DNA for the CDR3: TGTGCCAGCACCAGATCTGGGGCCAACGTCCTGACTTTC. This translates into CASTRSGANVLTF. Filled out from reference TRBV25-1 and TRBJ2-6, the complete variable domain reads EADIYQTPRYLVIGTGKKITLECSQTMGHDKMYWYQQDPGMELHLIHYSYGVNSTEKGDLSSESTVSRIRTEHFPLTLESARPSHTSQYLCASTRSGANVLTFGAGSRLTVL.

There are a few counts of this clone. The J gene is TRBJ2-3, the V gene TRBV7-2; D unresolved. V was cut by 5 bases and J by 0 bases, with 15 bases left in between. CDR1 is SGHTA and CDR2 is FQGNSA in the germline V gene. This CDR3 is 16 amino acids long. This CDR3 is CASSPRAPTSTDTQYF. As DNA, the CDR3 is TGTGCCAGCAGCCCTCGTGCGCCCACTAGCACAGATACGCAGTATTTT.

This clone has a handful of counts. The chain employs TRBV28 and TRBJ2-1; 8 nucleotides match TRBD2. This CDR3 contains 15 residues. The germline CDR1 and CDR2 sequences are MDHEN and SYDVKM. Trimming removed 6 bases from V and 2 bases from J; junction bases left unmatched: 6. CDR3 region: CASSPIGRAYNEQFF. CDR3 nucleotides: TGTGCCAGCAGCCCCATCGGGAGGGCCTACAATGAGCAGTTCTTC.

This clone showed up just once. V and J are TRBV28 and TRBJ1-2, with 11 bases lining up with TRBD1. With 7 bases clipped from V and 8 bases from J, the junction kept 9 bases outside the gene matches. Germline CDR1 reads MDHEN; CDR2 reads SYDVKM. CDR3 length: 14 amino acids. CDR3 in amino acids: CASIMDRGLRGYTF. The DNA of the CDR3 is TGTGCCAGCATAATGGACAGGGGGCTGAGGGGCTACACCTTC.

The chain combines TRBV21-1 with TRBJ2-3; the table calls TRBD1, which could not be checked here. TRBV21-1 has pseudogene status. The CDR3 extends over 20 amino acids. The DNA of the CDR3 is TGTGCCAGCAGCAACGGGGTTTCCATAAGACAGGTAGGGTCCACAGATACGCAGTATTTT. Amino acids: CASSNGVSIRQVGSTDTQYF.

The genes are TRBV7-8 and TRBJ2-3, with a tentative D call TRBD1 (6 bases). V was trimmed by 3 bases and J by 2 bases, leaving 12 bases between them. CDR1 and CDR2 from the germline V gene are SGHVS and FQNEAQ. The CDR3 is made up of 15 amino acids. The CDR3 DNA reads TGTGCCAGCAGCTTGGGACAAAGAAACACAGATACGCAGTATTTT. Protein sequence: CASSLGQRNTDTQYF.

The chain combines TRBV5-6 with TRBJ2-1; 10 bases match TRBD2. CDR1 is SGHDT, CDR2 YYEEEE, per germline. The CDR3 is made up of 15 amino acids. V lost 3 bases and J lost 8; bases outside the gene matches: 8. In DNA, the CDR3 is TGTGCCAGCAGCTACTTAGCGGGAGGCGGGGATGAGCAGTTCTTC. It encodes CASSYLAGGGDEQFF.

V usage is TRBV28 and J usage is TRBJ1-5, with D maybe TRBD1 (6 bases). Trimming removed 6 bases from V and 6 bases from J, with 12 bases in between. CDR3 length equals 13 residues. The germline V gene has CDR1 MDHEN and CDR2 SYDVKM. The CDR3 spells CASRLQGFQPQHF. The CDR3 DNA sequence: TGTGCCAGCAGGCTACAGGGTTTTCAGCCCCAGCATTTT.